This TCR beta chain stems from a study of CD8 T cells in Susac syndrome. Overall study context: Sequenced Susac syndrome patients included 5 or 6 with clinically active disease and eight in remission. There were Susac syndrome patients who were therapy-naive at blood draw, others on corticosteroids, and others on intravenous immunoglobulin alone.

Concerning this clonotype itself: The antigen is unknown.

The CDR3 extends over 11 amino acids. V gave up 5 bases and J gave up 2 bases, with 5 bases separating them. Germline values: CDR1 GTSNPN, CDR2 SVGIG (reference sequence). Random hexamers primed reverse transcription of about 0.5 to 1 ug RNA. TCRdb itself ran the immunoSEQ multiplex PCR reads through MiXCR, one entry per CDR3 protein. The sample shows around 170,000 distinct CDR3 sequences, approximately 95% of them seen only once. General study results and limits: Susac-specific public clones in total CD8+ repertoires numbered sixteen; in CD8+ TEMRA repertoires, they numbered 5 or 6.

CD8+ and CD4+ T cells from blood underwent TCR beta sequencing, which was carried out in a high-throughput format. Specimen: CD8+ T cells from PBMCs. The sequence derives from a human donor with Susac syndrome. This chain connects TRBV30 to TRBJ2-3; no reliable D call. CDR3 nucleotide sequence: TGTGCCTGGGTGATCACAGATACGCAGTATTTT. Its protein product is CAWVITDTQYF. Based on the CDR3 plus reference TRBV30 and TRBJ2-3, the full variable domain is SQTIHQWPATLVQPVGSPLSLECTVEGTSNPNLYWYRQAAGRGLQLLFYSVGIGQISSEVPQNLSASRPQDRQFILSSKKLLLSDSGFYLCAWVITDTQYFGPGTRLTVL.